One sample yielded the 27 T cell receptor beta chains listed below, sequenced in a study of cytomegalovirus exposure and HLA in healthy donors. This PCR relied on a set of 60 Vbeta primers and 13 Jbeta primers. Clones were sequenced by immunoSEQ multiplex PCR, and TCRdb holds only the in-frame ones, with some missing. The profile shows roughly 120,000 clones, 70% to 80% of them singletons. Specimen: PBMCs. The receptors were gathered from a man over 45 in good health and CMV-seropositive.

The rearrangement uses TRBV5-1 and TRBJ2-5; 7 bases line up with TRBD1. The CDR3 extends over 17 amino acids. Unmatched junction bases numbered 11, after V lost 3 bases and J lost 0 bases. Per germline, CDR1 SGHRS and CDR2 YFSETQ. The CDR3 region has the DNA TGCGCCAGCAGCTCCGAATACAGGGGAGCGTACCAAGAGACCCAGTACTTC. This encodes CASSSEYRGAYQETQYF. The entire variable domain, with the rest obtained from reference TRBV5-1 and TRBJ2-5, is as follows: KAGVTQTPRYLIKTRGQQVTLSCSPISGHRSVSWYQQTPGQGLQFLFEYFSETQRNKGNFPGRFSGRQFSNSRSEMNVSTLELGDSALYLCASSSEYRGAYQETQYFGPGTRLLVL.

This clone turned up a few times. This sequence joins TRBV19 and TRBJ2-5, with 7 bases aligning to TRBD1. CDR3 size: 17 residues. The V and J ends lost 2 bases and 3 bases, in that order; junction bases with no gene match: 12. Germline V lookup: CDR1 LNHDA, CDR2 SQIVND (reference sequence). The CDR3 protein is CASSINRDRVGEETQYF. The CDR3 DNA reads as TGTGCCAGTAGTATAAACCGAGACAGGGTAGGGGAAGAGACCCAGTACTTC.

The chain joins TRBV12-2 to TRBJ2-2; the table calls TRBD2, which could not be checked here. TRBV12-2 is designated a pseudogene. The CDR3 covers 16 residues. In nucleotides, the CDR3 is TGTGCAAGGGGGCGACTAGCCACCGCGAACACCGGGGAGCTGTTTTTT. Translation gives CARGRLATANTGELFF.

This sequence joins TRBV30 and TRBJ1-3, with no clear D. CDR1 and CDR2 (germline): GTSNPN, SVGIG (reference sequence). There are 13 residues in the CDR3. Trimming cost V 0 bases and J 4 bases, with 7 bases left between them. The CDR3, as DNA: TGTGCCTGGAGTGTAAGACAAGGAAACACCATATATTTT. This sequence encodes CAWSVRQGNTIYF.

In its sample, this clone was seen many times. Other DNA sequences in the sample encode the same CDR3. V gene TRBV5-5 combines with J gene TRBJ1-1, with D perhaps TRBD1 (6 bases). The CDR3 is 13 amino acids. V was clipped by 4 bases and J by 1 base, with 8 bases between them. Germline assignment: CDR1 SGHKS and CDR2 YYEKEE (reference sequence). CDR3 region: CASSPQGNTEAFF. CDR3 sequence (DNA): TGTGCCAGCAGCCCACAGGGGAACACTGAAGCTTTCTTT.

The V call is TRBV5-6, the J call TRBJ1-5, with 11 bases identical to TRBD1. Germline CDR1 and CDR2: SGHDT and YYEEEE. This CDR3 is 18 amino acids long. The V and J ends lost 2 bases and 4 bases, in that order; junction bases with no gene match: 11. In DNA, the CDR3 is TGTGCCAGCAGCTTTTCCGGACAGGGGGCAATAAGAAATCAGCCCCAGCATTTT. It is translated as CASSFSGQGAIRNQPQHF.

The chain is built from TRBV4-1 and TRBJ2-7; 8 bases align to TRBD2. The CDR3 covers 16 residues. After removal of 0 bases from V and 0 bases from J, the junction contained 4 bases not matched to a gene. Germline V lookup: CDR1 MGHRA, CDR2 YSYEKL. The CDR3 DNA reads TGCGCCAGCAGCCAAGAGCGACTAGCGTCCTCCTACGAGCAGTACTTC. This encodes CASSQERLASSYEQYF.

The J gene is TRBJ2-1, the V gene TRBV7-2; 8 nucleotides line up with TRBD2. CDR3 length equals 15 residues. The V gene's germline CDR1 is SGHTA and CDR2 FQGNSA. V lost 3 bases to trimming and J lost 7 bases; unmatched junction nucleotides: 8. The CDR3 reads CASSLSSGSLNEQFF. The CDR3, as DNA: TGTGCCAGCAGCTTGTCAAGCGGGAGCTTGAATGAGCAGTTCTTC.

On this clone itself: Germline and junction disagree at one end, which may indicate a read error. The V and J genes are TRBV6-5 and TRBJ1-1, with 7 bases fitting TRBD1. In germline, CDR1 is MNHEY, CDR2 SVGAGI. The CDR3 runs to 14 residues. The CDR3 spells CASIENGQARNYYF. The CDR3 DNA reads TGTGCCAGCATAGAAAACGGACAGGCGAGGAATTACTACTTT.

This clone came up a few times. The chain joins TRBV4-2 to TRBJ2-3; D gene ambiguous. CDR3 size: 13 residues. V lost 6 bases to trimming and J lost 2 bases, with 9 bases between them. The germline V gene has CDR1 LGHNA and CDR2 YNFKEQ. CDR3 bases: TGTGCCAGCAGTCCCTTACTCACAGATACGCAGTATTTT. It codes for CASSPLLTDTQYF.

This chain links TRBV30 with TRBJ1-2, with D tentatively TRBD1 (5 bases). This CDR3 contains 15 residues. Trimming took 0 bases from V and 4 from J, leaving 15 bases between them. Germline CDR1 and CDR2: GTSNPN and SVGIG (reference sequence). The CDR3 reads CAWSVSGRGSYGYTF. Here the CDR3 DNA reads TGTGCCTGGAGTGTATCAGGGAGGGGTTCCTATGGCTACACCTTC.

The chain is built from TRBV11-2 and TRBJ2-5; weak D call: TRBD1 (6 bases). The germline CDR1 and CDR2 sequences are SGHAT and FQNNGV. The V end was cut by 0 bases, the J end by 5 bases, with 13 bases between. The CDR3 contains 15 residues. Here the CDR3 reads CASSLEFQGPETQYF. The CDR3 bases are TGTGCCAGCAGCTTAGAGTTTCAGGGGCCGGAGACCCAGTACTTC.

This sequence joins TRBV7-2 and TRBJ2-3, with D maybe TRBD1 (5 bases). CDR1 and CDR2 from the germline V gene are SGHTA and FQGNSA. The CDR3 consists of 12 residues. Trimming removed 1 base from V and 8 bases from J, with 7 bases in between. The CDR3 DNA follows: TGTGCCAGCAGCTTAGTTCAGGGTACGCAGTATTTT. This translates into CASSLVQGTQYF.

J is TRBJ2-3 and V is TRBV11-3, with TRBD2 matching 10 bases. In germline, CDR1 is SGHNT, CDR2 YENEEA. V lost 4 bases and J lost 1; bases outside the gene matches: 2. The CDR3 has 15 amino acids. CDR3 region: CASSSSGGRTDTQYF. CDR3 DNA: TGTGCCAGCAGCTCTAGCGGGGGCCGCACAGATACGCAGTATTTT.

This clone was counted a few times. The rearrangement uses TRBV4-3 and TRBJ1-4; 8 bases fit TRBD1. The ends lost 6 bases at V and 8 bases at J; junction bases unmatched: 11. The CDR3 runs 15 residues. The germline gives CDR1 LGHNA, CDR2 YSLEER. The CDR3 spells CASSRGQGAGEKLFF. Written as DNA, the CDR3 is TGCGCCAGCAGTCGGGGCCAGGGGGCAGGGGAAAAACTGTTTTTT.

In this sample, this clone turned up a few times. The rearrangement uses TRBV9 and TRBJ2-7, with TRBD2 matching 9 bases. The germline gives CDR1 SGDLS, CDR2 YYNGEE. Trimming took 4 bases from V and 2 from J; bases not matched to a gene: 10. CDR3 length equals 16 residues. The CDR3 DNA is TGTGCCAGCAGCACCCTAGCGGGAACCTCAACCTACGAGCAGTACTTC. This codes for CASSTLAGTSTYEQYF.

V usage is TRBV27 and J usage is TRBJ1-6; D unclear. Germline CDR1 and CDR2: MNHEY and SMNVEV (reference sequence). The CDR3 runs 19 residues. The V end was cut by 5 bases, the J end by 0 bases, with 20 bases between. In nucleotides, the CDR3 is TGTGCCAGCAGTCTAAACATGGGCCCCCAAAGCTCCTATAATTCACCCCTCCACTTT. As protein: CASSLNMGPQSSYNSPLHF.

The rearrangement joins TRBV29-1 to TRBJ1-1; D ambiguous. This CDR3 is 13 amino acids long. V lost 5 bases to trimming and J lost 0 bases, with 10 bases between them. From germline, CDR1 is SQVTM and CDR2 ANQGSEA. CDR3: CSVPGGVNTEAFF. The CDR3 DNA reads TGCAGCGTTCCTGGCGGGGTGAACACTGAAGCTTTCTTT. Based on the CDR3 plus reference TRBV29-1 and TRBJ1-1, the full variable domain is SAVISQKPSRDICQRGTSLTIQCQVDSQVTMMFWYRQQPGQSLTLIATANQGSEATYESGFVIDKFPISRPNLTFSTLTVSNMSPEDSSIYLCSVPGGVNTEAFFGQGTRLTVV.

The gene calls are TRBV2 and TRBJ2-7; D perhaps matches TRBD1 (5 bases). V dropped 6 bases and J dropped 8 bases, with 14 bases sitting between them. Germline lookup yields CDR1 SNHLY and CDR2 FYNNEI. This CDR3 region has 12 residues. CDR3 nucleotides: TGTGCCAGCAGCCCCGACAGTGACAAGCAGTACTTC. Translating gives CASSPDSDKQYF. Supplemented by reference TRBV2 and TRBJ2-7, the full variable domain reads EPEVTQTPSHQVTQMGQEVILRCVPISNHLYFYWYRQILGQKVEFLVSFYNNEISEKSEIFDDQFSVERPDGSNFTLKIRSTKLEDSAMYFCASSPDSDKQYFGPGTRLTVT.

V gene TRBV20-1 combines with J gene TRBJ2-5, with unresolved D. The CDR3 runs 11 residues. Trimming left V 1 base short and J 5 bases short, with 5 bases between. CDR1 and CDR2 from the germline V gene are DFQATT and SNEGSKA (reference sequence). The CDR3 reads CSARALETQYF. DNA for the CDR3: TGCAGTGCTAGAGCTCTGGAGACCCAGTACTTC.

This clone was observed a single time. The chain combines TRBV28 with TRBJ1-5; the D gene is possibly TRBD1 (5 bases). There are 16 residues in the CDR3. Germline V gene data show CDR1 as MDHEN and CDR2 as SYDVKM. Trimming left V 6 bases short and J 0 bases short, with 15 bases between. CDR3 coding DNA: TGTGCCAGCAGGGAAAGAGACAGAAATAGCAATCAGCCCCAGCATTTT. This gives the protein CASRERDRNSNQPQHF.

This chain links TRBV6-1 with TRBJ1-1, with D tentatively TRBD1 (5 bases). Germline lookup yields CDR1 MNHNS and CDR2 SASEGT. The CDR3 extends over 11 amino acids. The V end was cut by 11 bases, the J end by 6 bases, with 13 bases between. The DNA for the CDR3 is TGTGCCGTCGGGGGACTCCCTGAAGCTTTCTTT. It codes for CAVGGLPEAFF.

This clone was counted once. The V and J genes are TRBV30 and TRBJ1-2; 8 positions match TRBD1. Unmatched junction bases numbered 17, after V lost 0 bases and J lost 2 bases. The V gene's germline CDR1 is GTSNPN and CDR2 SVGIG (reference sequence). CDR3 length: 19 amino acids. The CDR3 loop reads CAWSVKFGAGGRGNYGYTF. The CDR3 DNA is TGTGCCTGGAGTGTAAAGTTTGGGGCAGGGGGCAGAGGGAACTATGGCTACACCTTC.

The gene calls are TRBV27 and TRBJ1-1, with D possibly being TRBD1 (5 bases). The CDR3 loop spans 14 amino acids. The V end was cut by 6 bases, the J end by 4 bases, with 15 bases between. Germline V CDR1 and CDR2: MNHEY, SMNVEV (reference sequence). The CDR3 is CASSRGGRPTEAFF. CDR3 coding DNA: TGTGCCAGCAGCCGGGGGGGGAGGCCCACTGAAGCTTTCTTT.

The V gene is TRBV12-5, the J gene TRBJ1-6, with D possibly matching TRBD1 (5 bases). In germline, CDR1 is LGHNT, CDR2 FRNRAP. V lost 6 bases and J lost 2, with 14 bases in between. This CDR3 comprises 16 residues. The CDR3 sequence is CASGRRGVPYNSPLHF. The CDR3 region has the DNA TGTGCTAGTGGCCGTCGGGGGGTCCCCTATAATTCACCCCTCCACTTT.

The chain joins TRBV10-3 to TRBJ1-2; 12 nucleotides align to TRBD1. The CDR3 spans 16 residues. Unmatched junction bases numbered 8, after V lost 3 bases and J lost 6 bases. CDR1 is ENHRY and CDR2 is SYGVKD in the germline V gene. Here the CDR3 DNA reads TGTGCCATCAGTGACTACACGGGACAGGGGGCGGATGGCTACACCTTC. Amino acids: CAISDYTGQGADGYTF.

This clone was detected only a few times. The rearrangement joins TRBV28 to TRBJ1-1; the match to TRBD1 covers 8 bases. Trimming took 6 bases from V and 1 from J; bases not matched to a gene: 4. This CDR3 region has 14 residues. The germline CDR1 and CDR2 sequences are MDHEN and SYDVKM. DNA for the CDR3: TGTGCCAGCAGCCCCGGACAGGGGAACACTGAAGCTTTCTTT. Protein: CASSPGQGNTEAFF.